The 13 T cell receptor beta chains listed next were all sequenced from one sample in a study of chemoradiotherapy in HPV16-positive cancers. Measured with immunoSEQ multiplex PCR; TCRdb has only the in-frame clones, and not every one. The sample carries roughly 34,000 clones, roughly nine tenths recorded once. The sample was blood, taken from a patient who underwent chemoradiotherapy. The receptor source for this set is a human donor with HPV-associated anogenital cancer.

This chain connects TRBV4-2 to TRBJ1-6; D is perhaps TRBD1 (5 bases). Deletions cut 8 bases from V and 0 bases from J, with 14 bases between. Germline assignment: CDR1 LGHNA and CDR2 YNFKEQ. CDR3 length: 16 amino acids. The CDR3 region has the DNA TGTGCCAGCTGCGACGACAGCAGCTCCTATAATTCACCCCTCCACTTT. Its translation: CASCDDSSSYNSPLHF.

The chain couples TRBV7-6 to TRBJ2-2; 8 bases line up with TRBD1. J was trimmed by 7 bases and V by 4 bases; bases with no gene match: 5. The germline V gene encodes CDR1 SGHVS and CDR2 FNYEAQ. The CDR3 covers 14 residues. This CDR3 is CASSSQGAGGELFF. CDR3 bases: TGTGCCAGCAGCTCGCAGGGGGCCGGCGGGGAGCTGTTTTTT.

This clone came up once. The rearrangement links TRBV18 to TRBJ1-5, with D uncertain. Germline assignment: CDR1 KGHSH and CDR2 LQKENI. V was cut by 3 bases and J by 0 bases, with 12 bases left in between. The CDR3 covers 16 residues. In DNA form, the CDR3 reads TGTGCCAGCTCACCGAGCGCAGGTTATAGCAATCAGCCCCAGCATTTT. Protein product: CASSPSAGYSNQPQHF.

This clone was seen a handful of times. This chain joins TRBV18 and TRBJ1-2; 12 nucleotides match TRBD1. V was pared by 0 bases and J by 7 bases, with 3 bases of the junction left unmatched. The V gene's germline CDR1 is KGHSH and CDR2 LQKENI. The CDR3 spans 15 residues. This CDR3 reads CASSPPGQGARGYTF. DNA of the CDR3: TGTGCCAGCTCACCACCGGGACAGGGGGCCCGTGGCTACACCTTC.

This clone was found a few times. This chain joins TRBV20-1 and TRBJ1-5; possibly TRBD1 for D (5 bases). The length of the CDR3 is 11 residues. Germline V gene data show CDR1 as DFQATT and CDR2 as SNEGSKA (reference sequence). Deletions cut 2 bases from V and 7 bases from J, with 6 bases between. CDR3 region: CSARQGQPQHF. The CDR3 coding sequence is TGCAGTGCTAGACAGGGCCAGCCCCAGCATTTT.

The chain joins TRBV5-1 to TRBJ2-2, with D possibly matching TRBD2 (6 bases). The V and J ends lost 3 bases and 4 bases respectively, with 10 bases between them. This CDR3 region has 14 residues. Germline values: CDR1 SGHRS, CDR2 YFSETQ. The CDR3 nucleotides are TGCGCCAGCAGCTCAACGGGAGCCACCGGGGAGCTGTTTTTT. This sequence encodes CASSSTGATGELFF.

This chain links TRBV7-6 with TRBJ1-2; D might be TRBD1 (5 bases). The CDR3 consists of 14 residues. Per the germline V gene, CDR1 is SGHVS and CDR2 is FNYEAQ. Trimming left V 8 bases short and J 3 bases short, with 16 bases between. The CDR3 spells CASSVNIQDYGYTF. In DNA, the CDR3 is TGTGCCAGCTCCGTTAACATACAGGACTATGGCTACACCTTC.

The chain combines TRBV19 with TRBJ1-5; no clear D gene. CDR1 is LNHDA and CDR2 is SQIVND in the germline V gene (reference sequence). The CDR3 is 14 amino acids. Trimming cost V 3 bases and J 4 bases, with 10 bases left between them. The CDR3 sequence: CASSMSGGNQPQHF. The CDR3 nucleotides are TGTGCCAGTAGTATGTCAGGAGGGAATCAGCCCCAGCATTTT.

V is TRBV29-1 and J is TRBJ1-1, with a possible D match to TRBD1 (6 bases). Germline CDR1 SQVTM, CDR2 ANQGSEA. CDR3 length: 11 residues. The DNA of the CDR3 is TGCAGGGATAACAGGGAATCAGAAGCTTTCTTT. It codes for CRDNRESEAFF.

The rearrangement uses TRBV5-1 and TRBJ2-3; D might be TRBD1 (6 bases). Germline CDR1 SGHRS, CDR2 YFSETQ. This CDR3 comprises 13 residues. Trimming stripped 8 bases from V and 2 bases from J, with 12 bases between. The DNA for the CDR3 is TGCGCCAGTAAACAGGGAATCACAGATACGCAGTATTTT. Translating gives CASKQGITDTQYF.

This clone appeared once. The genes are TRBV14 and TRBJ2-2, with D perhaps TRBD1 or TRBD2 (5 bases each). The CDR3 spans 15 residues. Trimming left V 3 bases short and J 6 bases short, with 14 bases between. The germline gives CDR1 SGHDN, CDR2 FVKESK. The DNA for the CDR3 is TGTGCCAGCAGCCACCGGGACCCTAGGGCCGGGGAGCTGTTTTTT. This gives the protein CASSHRDPRAGELFF. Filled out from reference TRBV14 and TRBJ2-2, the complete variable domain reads EAGVTQFPSHSVIEKGQTVTLRCDPISGHDNLYWYRRVMGKEIKFLLHFVKESKQDESGMPNNRFLAERTGGTYSTLKVQPAELEDSGVYFCASSHRDPRAGELFFGEGSRLTVL.

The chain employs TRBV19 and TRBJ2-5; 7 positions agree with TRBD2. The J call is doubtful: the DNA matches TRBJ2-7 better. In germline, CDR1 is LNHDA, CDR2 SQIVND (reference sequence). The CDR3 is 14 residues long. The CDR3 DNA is TGTGCCAGTAGTGGCCCAGCGGGGCCCTACGAGCAGTACTTC. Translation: CASSGPAGPYEQYF.

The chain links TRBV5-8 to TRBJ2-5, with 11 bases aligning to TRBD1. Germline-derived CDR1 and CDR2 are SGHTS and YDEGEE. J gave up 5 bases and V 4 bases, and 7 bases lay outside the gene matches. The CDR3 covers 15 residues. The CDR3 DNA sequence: TGTGCCAGCAGCGGGGGGACAGGGGGTATTGAGACCCAGTACTTC. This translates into CASSGGTGGIETQYF.